The 24 T cell receptor beta chains presented below share a single source sample, sequenced in a study of blood T cell repertoires in COVID-19. The method was immunoSEQ multiplex PCR; TCRdb's version includes in-frame clones alone and lacks a portion of them. This sample has about 230,000 clones, with roughly 90% found just once. The sequenced sample consisted of PBMCs or T cells enriched from blood (not recorded which). Receptors originate from a woman aged 50 to 60 in a cohort exposed to, infected with or recovered from COVID-19 (not recorded which).

This clone showed up just a few times. CDR3 loop: CASSKAGLAANTGELFF. Here the CDR3 DNA reads TGTGCCAGCAGCAAAGCGGGACTAGCGGCGAACACCGGGGAGCTGTTTTTT. J is TRBJ2-2 and V is TRBV21-1; TRBD2 reflects the table's D call only, with no check against the DNA. TRBV21-1 is classified as a pseudogene. The CDR3 consists of 17 residues.

J is TRBJ2-7 and V is TRBV10-3, with 7 nucleotides matching TRBD1. This CDR3 spans 12 amino acids. Germline assignment: CDR1 ENHRY and CDR2 SYGVKD. With V trimmed by 6 bases and J by 3 bases, 2 bases remained unmatched. The CDR3 DNA sequence: TGTGCCATCAGACGGGACAGCTACGAGCAGTACTTC. As protein: CAIRRDSYEQYF.

This chain uses TRBV7-2 with TRBJ1-2; perhaps TRBD1 as D (5 bases). Trimming took 5 bases from V and 6 from J, leaving 22 bases between them. CDR3 length: 16 amino acids. The germline V gene encodes CDR1 SGHTA and CDR2 FQGNSA. The CDR3 sequence: CASSPRQRVVGDGYTF. The CDR3 DNA reads as TGTGCCAGCAGCCCTCGACAGCGGGTAGTAGGTGATGGCTACACCTTC.

The V call is TRBV7-3, the J call TRBJ1-1, with D unresolved. This CDR3 is 14 amino acids long. Between the trimmed V and J ends, which lost 5 bases and 4 bases, there was a span of 14 bases. Germline V gene sequence: CDR1 SGHTA, CDR2 FQGTGA. In nucleotides, the CDR3 is TGTGCCAGCAGCCTCACCTCTGCTAGCACTGAAGCTTTCTTT. Its translation is CASSLTSASTEAFF.

The DNA for the CDR3 is TGTGCCAGCAGCTTTGGAAAGGAGTACTCCCCCTCTGGGGCCAACGTCCTGACTTTC. Translated, it gives CASSFGKEYSPSGANVLTF. The rearrangement links TRBV7-2 to TRBJ2-6, with D hard to call. This CDR3 contains 19 residues. Germline V lookup: CDR1 SGHTA, CDR2 FQGNSA. The V and J ends lost 3 bases and 0 bases respectively, with 18 bases between them. Full variable domain (rest looked up from reference TRBV7-2 and TRBJ2-6): GAGVSQSPSNKVTEKGKDVELRCDPISGHTALYWYRQSLGQGLEFLIYFQGNSAPDKSGLPSDRFSAERTGGSVSTLTIQRTQQEDSAVYLCASSFGKEYSPSGANVLTFGAGSRLTVL.

V is TRBV5-6 and J is TRBJ2-5, with a possible D match to TRBD2 (6 bases). This CDR3 has 16 residues. Germline lookup yields CDR1 SGHDT and CDR2 YYEEEE. V lost 4 bases and J lost 5, with 21 bases in between. The CDR3 DNA follows: TGTGCCAGCAGCACCCGCCGGGACTCTATTTTGGAGACCCAGTACTTC. Encoded protein: CASSTRRDSILETQYF.

The chain is built from TRBV27 and TRBJ1-2; D is possibly TRBD1 (5 bases). V dropped 5 bases and J dropped 7 bases, with 20 bases sitting between them. Germline V gene sequence: CDR1 MNHEY, CDR2 SMNVEV (reference sequence). This CDR3 comprises 15 residues. Here the CDR3 DNA reads TGTGCCAGCAGTCCAAATTTGGGGGGGGAGGTTGGCTACACCTTC. Translated: CASSPNLGGEVGYTF.

CDR3 residues: CASSYPVGLAGSTDTQYF. The CDR3, as DNA: TGTGCCAGCAGTTATCCCGTTGGACTAGCGGGCTCTACAGATACGCAGTATTTT. The gene calls are TRBV6-2 or TRBV6-3 and TRBJ2-3; 11 nucleotides align to TRBD2. Trimming took 3 bases from V and 3 from J; bases not matched to a gene: 11. The length of the CDR3 is 18 residues. The V gene's germline CDR1 is MNHEY and CDR2 SVGEGT.

This clone was seen only a few times. The rearrangement uses TRBV7-9 and TRBJ2-7; 8 bases map to TRBD1. This CDR3 has 13 amino acids. CDR1 is SEHNR and CDR2 is FQNEAQ in the germline V gene (reference sequence). The V and J ends lost 8 bases and 2 bases, in that order; junction bases with no gene match: 5. The CDR3 sequence: CASVWDRPYEQYF. In DNA form, the CDR3 reads TGTGCCAGCGTCTGGGACAGGCCCTACGAGCAGTACTTC.

CDR3 coding DNA: TGTGCCACGCGAGCGGGGCCTGCGGCCACCGGGGAGCTGTTTTTT. Translated: CATRAGPAATGELFF. The J gene is TRBJ2-2, the V gene TRBV11-2; 7 positions agree with TRBD2. CDR3 length: 15 residues. The junction had 12 bases not matched to a gene; V was cut back by 10 bases and J by 4 bases. The germline V gene encodes CDR1 SGHAT and CDR2 FQNNGV.

The chain is built from TRBV27 and TRBJ2-3; 13 nucleotides agree with TRBD2. Trimming took 3 bases from V and 1 from J; bases not matched to a gene: 22. The germline gives CDR1 MNHEY, CDR2 SMNVEV (reference sequence). The CDR3 consists of 23 residues. CDR3 in amino acids: CASSFIPHVTTSGGPTRTDTQYF. CDR3 in DNA: TGTGCCAGCAGTTTTATTCCCCACGTGACGACTAGCGGGGGGCCGACACGCACAGATACGCAGTATTTT.

This chain uses TRBV11-2 with TRBJ2-5, with TRBD1 identical over 11 bases. The CDR3 runs 17 residues. V shed 5 bases, J shed 5 bases, and the junction held 13 bases outside the gene matches. Germline CDR1 is SGHAT and CDR2 is FQNNGV. CDR3 coding DNA: TGTGCCAGCAGCCGAGTCGGACAGGGGGCTTTCTGGGAGACCCAGTACTTC. It encodes CASSRVGQGAFWETQYF. The full variable domain, rest sourced from reference TRBV11-2 and TRBJ2-5, is EAGVAQSPRYKIIEKRQSVAFWCNPISGHATLYWYQQILGQGPKLLIQFQNNGVVDDSQLPKDRFSAERLKGVDSTLKIQPAKLEDSAVYLCASSRVGQGAFWETQYFGPGTRLLVL.

The chain couples TRBV29-1 to TRBJ1-2; 8 nucleotides match TRBD1. V was clipped by 6 bases and J by 7 bases; unmatched bases: 7. Germline assignment: CDR1 SQVTM and CDR2 ANQGSEA. CDR3 length equals 12 residues. The CDR3 nucleotides are TGCAGCGTGGGCAGGGGGCCGGGTGGCTACACCTTC. It encodes CSVGRGPGGYTF. Combining the CDR3 with reference TRBV29-1 and TRBJ1-2 gives the whole variable domain SAVISQKPSRDICQRGTSLTIQCQVDSQVTMMFWYRQQPGQSLTLIATANQGSEATYESGFVIDKFPISRPNLTFSTLTVSNMSPEDSSIYLCSVGRGPGGYTFGSGTRLTVV.

The chain is built from TRBV6-6 and TRBJ1-1; tentatively, D is TRBD1 (6 bases). This CDR3 region has 16 residues. Germline values: CDR1 MNHNY, CDR2 SVGAGI (reference sequence). Between the trimmed V and J ends, which lost 5 bases and 0 bases, there was a span of 16 bases. CDR3 sequence reads: CASSIPGAKMNTEAFF. CDR3 bases: TGTGCCAGCAGTATCCCAGGGGCTAAAATGAACACTGAAGCTTTCTTT.

As DNA, the CDR3 is TGTGCCAGCAGAGCTAGCGGGGGACAAGAGACCCAGTACTTC. Translating gives CASRASGGQETQYF. The chain employs TRBV7-9 and TRBJ2-5, with TRBD2 matching 10 bases. The CDR3 length is 14 residues. J lost 2 bases, V lost 6 bases, and 3 bases had no gene match. Germline CDR1 reads SEHNR; CDR2 reads FQNEAQ (reference sequence).

The chain combines TRBV19 with TRBJ2-1; possible D gene TRBD1, 6 bases. The germline V gene encodes CDR1 LNHDA and CDR2 SQIVND (reference sequence). This CDR3 contains 17 residues. Deletions cut 0 bases from V and 7 bases from J, with 19 bases between. The CDR3 region is CASSIDAIQGLRNEQFF. CDR3 nucleotide sequence: TGTGCCAGTAGTATAGATGCTATCCAGGGGTTGAGGAATGAGCAGTTCTTC.

V gene TRBV3-1 (or the pseudogene TRBV3-2) combines with J gene TRBJ2-3; TRBD2 matches 8 bases. The CDR3 covers 16 residues. Losses at the gene ends were 0 bases for V and 6 bases for J; bases not matched to a gene: 8. The germline CDR1 and CDR2 sequences are LGHDT and YNNKEL (reference sequence). As DNA, the CDR3 is TGTGCCAGCAGCCAAGAGTGGCGGGGGGCTGGGGATACGCAGTATTTT. This gives the protein CASSQEWRGAGDTQYF.

V and J are TRBV7-3 and TRBJ1-1, with 8 bases lining up with TRBD1. This CDR3 has 13 amino acids. The junction had 4 bases not matched to a gene; V was cut back by 4 bases and J by 6 bases. Germline-derived CDR1 and CDR2 are SGHTA and FQGTGA. The CDR3 DNA reads TGTGCCAGCAGCTCCCAACAGGGGGCTGAAGCTTTCTTT. It yields the protein CASSSQQGAEAFF.

This rearrangement joins TRBV4-1 to TRBJ2-1; 9 bases match TRBD2. Looked up from germline, CDR1 is MGHRA and CDR2 is YSYEKL. The CDR3 runs to 15 residues. The ends lost 4 bases at V and 9 bases at J; junction bases unmatched: 10. The DNA of the CDR3 is TGCGCCAGCAGCCGAAGCCCAGAAGCGGGGGGTGAGCAGTTCTTC. The encoded protein is CASSRSPEAGGEQFF.

This clone was seen a handful of times. Germline and junction disagree at one end, which may indicate a read error. V gene TRBV7-2 combines with J gene TRBJ2-7; TRBD2 might be the D (6 bases). Germline V CDR1 and CDR2: SGHTA, FQGNSA. The CDR3 contains 15 residues. CDR3 loop: CASSLVPGVSHEQYF. DNA for the CDR3: TGTGCCAGCAGCTTAGTTCCGGGAGTCTCCCACGAGCAGTACTTC.

CDR3 nucleotide sequence: TGTGCCAGCAGCGCCGGACAGAGTTTTGAAGCTTTCTTT. Protein sequence: CASSAGQSFEAFF. This chain uses TRBV7-3 with TRBJ1-1; D possibly corresponds to TRBD1 (6 bases). V was trimmed by 5 bases and J by 7 bases, leaving 14 bases between them. In germline, CDR1 is SGHTA, CDR2 FQGTGA. The CDR3 totals 13 residues.

The chain links TRBV4-2 to TRBJ1-6; no definite D call. CDR1 LGHNA and CDR2 YNFKEQ come from the germline V gene. Trimming removed 0 bases at V and 7 bases at J, with 7 bases between. The CDR3 is made up of 14 amino acids. CDR3 loop: CASSQDLPNSPLHF. In DNA, the CDR3 is TGTGCCAGCAGCCAAGATCTTCCGAATTCACCCCTCCACTTT.

J is TRBJ1-5 and V is TRBV5-1; D is unclear. Germline CDR1 is SGHRS and CDR2 is YFSETQ. V lost 0 bases, J lost 2 bases, and 15 bases lay in between. CDR3 length: 17 residues. DNA for the CDR3: TGCGCCAGCAGCTTGGGTCCTAGAAACGGCGGCAATCAGCCCCAGCATTTT. This codes for CASSLGPRNGGNQPQHF.

The CDR3 spells CASTLVHNSPLHF. CDR3 nucleotide sequence: TGTGCCAGCACCTTAGTGCACAATTCACCCCTCCACTTT. The chain has TRBV28 and TRBJ1-6; D gene unclear. CDR3 length: 13 amino acids. V was clipped by 7 bases and J by 7 bases, with 11 bases between them. Germline V gene sequence: CDR1 MDHEN, CDR2 SYDVKM.